The 27 T cell receptor beta chains below were found in one sample sequenced in a study of T-cell reconstitution after alpha-beta-depleted transplantation in children. The TCRbeta library incorporated unique molecular identifiers. TCRdb processed the PCR reads anew with MiXCR; each CDR3 protein has one entry. The table records around 340,000 distinct CDR3 sequences, 10% to 15% of them present only once. Sequenced here: PBMCs, sampled from the stem cell graft. The origin of the receptors is a human donor who donated a stem cell graft to a child with Fanconi anemia.

V and J are TRBV29-1 and TRBJ1-1, with D uncertain. Germline V gives CDR1 SQVTM, CDR2 ANQGSEA. The V end was cut by 4 bases, the J end by 3 bases, with 3 bases between. The length of the CDR3 is 10 residues. CDR3 DNA: TGCAGCGTTGCTGACACTGAAGCTTTCTTT. Translated: CSVADTEAFF.

In its sample, this clonotype was seen once. The chain couples TRBV24-1 to TRBJ2-1; no clear D. This CDR3 has 13 amino acids. The germline V gene encodes CDR1 KGHDR and CDR2 SFDVKD. V was cut by 3 bases and J by 8 bases, with 10 bases left in between. The CDR3 region is CATSDHLKDEQFF. The DNA for the CDR3 is TGTGCCACCAGTGATCACCTGAAGGATGAGCAGTTCTTC.

This clonotype was counted ten times or more. V is TRBV7-8 and J is TRBJ2-1, with 8 bases fitting TRBD2. Germline V CDR1 and CDR2: SGHVS, FQNEAQ. V dropped 5 bases and J dropped 1; count of bases not matched to a gene: 4. The CDR3 length is 15 residues. DNA for the CDR3: TGTGCCAGCAGCCAGCAGCGGGGGTCCTACAATGAGCAGTTCTTC. Protein sequence: CASSQQRGSYNEQFF.

This clonotype was counted a few times. The chain joins TRBV6-2 or TRBV6-3 to TRBJ1-1, with D unclear. Germline CDR1 reads MNHEY; CDR2 reads SVGEGT. The CDR3 is 16 amino acids. Trimming pared 2 bases from V and 0 bases from J, leaving 13 bases between. Here the CDR3 DNA reads TGTGCCAGCAGTTACAGCTGGGGAAACATGAACACTGAAGCTTTCTTT. Amino acid sequence: CASSYSWGNMNTEAFF.

The sample holds many counts of this clonotype. The rearrangement links TRBV28 to TRBJ2-6; D is uncertain. The CDR3 length is 12 residues. Trimming removed 10 bases at V and 1 base at J, with 5 bases between. Germline values: CDR1 MDHEN, CDR2 SYDVKM. CDR3 protein: CATESGANVLTF. The CDR3 DNA reads as TGTGCCACCGAATCTGGGGCCAACGTCCTGACTTTC.

CDR3: CSVEYGGANEQFF. The DNA of the CDR3 is TGCAGCGTTGAGTATGGCGGTGCGAATGAGCAGTTCTTC. This chain joins TRBV29-1 and TRBJ2-1; D not resolved. CDR1 is SQVTM, CDR2 ANQGSEA, per germline. The CDR3 is made up of 13 amino acids. Between the trimmed V and J ends, which lost 3 bases and 7 bases, there was a span of 13 bases.

The V call is TRBV5-1, the J call TRBJ1-5; TRBD1 aligns across 8 bases. Germline V gene data show CDR1 as SGHRS and CDR2 as YFSETQ. The CDR3 runs 15 residues. V was pared by 0 bases and J by 4 bases, with 3 bases of the junction left unmatched. The CDR3 nucleotides read TGCGCCAGCAGCTTGGGGACAGGGATGAATCAGCCCCAGCATTTT. This translates into CASSLGTGMNQPQHF.

This chain uses TRBV29-1 with TRBJ1-1, with unresolved D. The CDR3 runs 12 residues. CDR1 and CDR2 (germline): SQVTM, ANQGSEA. V lost 7 bases and J 1 base, leaving 10 bases between the germline ends. Here the CDR3 DNA reads TGCAGCGCTGGCTGGGGGAACACTGAAGCTTTCTTT. Residues: CSAGWGNTEAFF.

This clonotype was seen a handful of times. The V and J genes are TRBV18 and TRBJ1-1; TRBD1 agrees at 9 bases. The V and J ends lost 0 bases and 11 bases, in that order; junction bases with no gene match: 4. CDR1 and CDR2 from the germline V gene are KGHSH and LQKENI. The CDR3 has 13 amino acids. The CDR3 coding sequence is TGTGCCAGCTCACCACCGGGACAGGGCAATGCTTTCTTT. Amino acid sequence: CASSPPGQGNAFF.

The rearrangement uses TRBV11-1 and TRBJ2-1; D is unresolved. CDR1 is SGHAT and CDR2 is FQDESV in the germline V gene (reference sequence). Between the trimmed V and J ends, which lost 2 bases and 0 bases, there was a span of 17 bases. This CDR3 region has 18 residues. The CDR3 protein is CASSLYLSYLSSYNEQFF. The CDR3 region has the DNA TGTGCCAGCAGCTTATATCTTAGCTACCTGAGCTCCTACAATGAGCAGTTCTTC. Complete variable domain (other parts from reference TRBV11-1 and TRBJ2-1): EAEVAQSPRYKITEKSQAVAFWCDPISGHATLYWYRQILGQGPELLVQFQDESVVDDSQLPKDRFSAERLKGVDSTLKIQPAELGDSAMYLCASSLYLSYLSSYNEQFFGPGTRLTVL.

This clonotype has a handful of counts. At one end, the junction sequence differs from germline, possibly due to a read error. This rearrangement joins TRBV7-9 to TRBJ2-1, with D perhaps assigned TRBD1 or TRBD2 (5 bases each). This CDR3 contains 11 residues. Looked up from germline, CDR1 is SEHNR and CDR2 is FQNEAQ (reference sequence). CDR3 sequence: CASSNRDPQLF. The CDR3 nucleotides read TGTGCCAGCAGCAACCGGGACCCTCAGCTCTTC.

The rearrangement uses TRBV20-1 and TRBJ1-5; tentative D call: TRBD1 (5 bases). CDR3 length: 14 residues. Germline V gives CDR1 DFQATT, CDR2 SNEGSKA (reference sequence). Trimming left V 6 bases short and J 0 bases short, with 12 bases between. The CDR3 loop reads CSAGTFNSNQPQHF. The CDR3 DNA sequence: TGCAGTGCGGGGACCTTCAATAGCAATCAGCCCCAGCATTTT.

This clonotype was seen more than once but under ten times. The CDR3 reads CASSLGSRLWVGEQYF. The CDR3 bases are TGTGCCAGCAGCTTGGGGTCCAGGCTGTGGGTTGGTGAGCAGTACTTC. The V call is TRBV5-6, the J call TRBJ2-7, with D unresolved. V was trimmed by 0 bases and J by 7 bases, leaving 20 bases between them. The CDR3 runs 16 residues. Germline V lookup: CDR1 SGHDT, CDR2 YYEEEE.

This clonotype was observed at least ten times. V and J are TRBV6-2 or TRBV6-3 and TRBJ2-1; perhaps TRBD1 as D (6 bases). The germline V and J ends were trimmed by 9 bases and 9 bases, with 15 bases remaining between them. Germline assignment: CDR1 MNHEY and CDR2 SVGEGT. This CDR3 has 12 amino acids. This chain's CDR3 is CASSQGIGEQFF. DNA of the CDR3: TGTGCCAGTTCCCAGGGGATCGGTGAGCAGTTCTTC.

The V gene is TRBV7-3, the J gene TRBJ2-2, with 7 bases that match TRBD2. Trimming cost V 5 bases and J 8 bases; bases outside gene matches: 8. CDR1 is SGHTA, CDR2 FQGTGA, per germline. The CDR3 is 14 residues long. The CDR3 bases are TGTGCCAGCAGCCCCGGGAGGACGGCGGGGGAGCTGTTTTTT. Translated: CASSPGRTAGELFF.

This clonotype was recorded at least ten times. The rearrangement links TRBV7-2 to TRBJ2-1, with no clear D. Germline-derived CDR1 and CDR2 are SGHTA and FQGNSA. Trimming took 5 bases from V and 5 from J, leaving 4 bases between them. The CDR3 extends over 11 amino acids. As DNA, the CDR3 is TGTGCCAGCAGCCCGCACAATGAGCAGTTCTTC. Residues: CASSPHNEQFF. The full variable domain, its missing parts supplied by reference TRBV7-2 and TRBJ2-1, is GAGVSQSPSNKVTEKGKDVELRCDPISGHTALYWYRQSLGQGLEFLIYFQGNSAPDKSGLPSDRFSAERTGGSVSTLTIQRTQQEDSAVYLCASSPHNEQFFGPGTRLTVL.

CDR3 sequence reads: CASILSGGYNEQFF. CDR3 bases: TGTGCCAGCATCTTAAGCGGGGGTTACAATGAGCAGTTCTTC. The chain is built from TRBV6-1 and TRBJ2-1; 8 positions match TRBD2. Germline trimming cut 7 bases from V and 4 bases from J; bases unmatched to any gene: 6. Germline lookup yields CDR1 MNHNS and CDR2 SASEGT. The CDR3 spans 14 residues.

In this sample, this clonotype turned up many times. The V call is TRBV7-8, the J call TRBJ1-3, with D hard to call. Germline V CDR1 and CDR2: SGHVS, FQNEAQ. The CDR3 length is 15 residues. The V gene lost 3 bases and the J gene lost 0 bases, with 9 bases spanning the gap. The CDR3 DNA reads TGTGCCAGCAGCTTCGGTGAACCCTCTGGAAACACCATATATTTT. Translated, it gives CASSFGEPSGNTIYF.

This clonotype was observed a handful of times. J is TRBJ1-5 and V is TRBV30; 12 nucleotides match TRBD1. Looked up from germline, CDR1 is GTSNPN and CDR2 is SVGIG (reference sequence). Unmatched junction bases numbered 2, after V lost 5 bases and J lost 6 bases. The CDR3 contains 13 residues. The CDR3 reads CAWGTGGSQPQHF. The CDR3 DNA follows: TGTGCCTGGGGGACAGGGGGCAGTCAGCCCCAGCATTTT.

This clonotype has a count of ten or more. The V gene is TRBV11-2, the J gene TRBJ2-3; D unclear. This CDR3 comprises 13 residues. The germline V gene encodes CDR1 SGHAT and CDR2 FQNNGV. V was cut by 3 bases and J by 3 bases, with 7 bases left in between. CDR3 residues: CASSLLGTDTQYF. The CDR3 region has the DNA TGTGCCAGCAGCTTGTTGGGAACAGATACGCAGTATTTT.

The table lists this clonotype with a few counts. The rearrangement uses TRBV18 and TRBJ1-5; D gene uncertain. CDR3 size: 16 residues. Trimming cost V 6 bases and J 3 bases, with 18 bases left between them. Germline V gene lookup returns CDR1 KGHSH and CDR2 LQKENI. CDR3 protein: CASSQTAPGINQPQHF. The DNA of the CDR3 is TGTGCCAGCTCCCAAACAGCCCCCGGGATCAATCAGCCCCAGCATTTT. The variable domain in full, with the rest retrieved from reference TRBV18 and TRBJ1-5, is NAGVMQNPRHLVRRRGQEARLRCSPMKGHSHVYWYRQLPEEGLKFMVYLQKENIIDESGMPKERFSAEFPKEGPSILRIQQVVRGDSAAYFCASSQTAPGINQPQHFGDGTRLSIL.

This clonotype has at least ten counts. The V gene is TRBV6-5, the J gene TRBJ2-2; D is ambiguous. Germline V gene data show CDR1 as MNHEY and CDR2 as SVGAGI. The CDR3 extends over 15 amino acids. With 0 bases removed from V and 8 bases from J, the gap between germline ends came to 13 bases. The CDR3 DNA reads TGTGCCAGCAGTTACTCGGTTAACTTTGCGGGGGAGCTGTTTTTT. This sequence encodes CASSYSVNFAGELFF.

In its sample, this clonotype was seen a few times. The rearrangement links TRBV18 to TRBJ2-5; D may be TRBD1 or TRBD2 (5 bases each). Trimming took 3 bases from V and 4 from J, leaving 12 bases between them. Germline CDR1 reads KGHSH; CDR2 reads LQKENI. This CDR3 comprises 14 residues. The CDR3 DNA follows: TGTGCCAGCTCACCCAGGGACCTCCGAGAGACCCAGTACTTC. This gives the protein CASSPRDLRETQYF.

This chain links TRBV30 with TRBJ1-4, with D perhaps matching TRBD1 (6 bases). This CDR3 spans 12 amino acids. Per germline, CDR1 GTSNPN and CDR2 SVGIG (reference sequence). The CDR3 DNA follows: TGTGCTTCCACAGGGAAGGATGAAAAACTGTTTTTT. This encodes CASTGKDEKLFF.

This clonotype has only a few counts. V and J are TRBV18 and TRBJ1-2; 8 bases agree with TRBD1. V shed 6 bases, J shed 4 bases, and the junction held 10 bases outside the gene matches. Germline V gene sequence: CDR1 KGHSH, CDR2 LQKENI. The CDR3 spans 15 residues. The CDR3 reads CASSPSGDRGYGYTF. In DNA form, the CDR3 reads TGTGCCAGCTCCCCTTCGGGAGACAGGGGCTATGGCTACACCTTC.

V gene TRBV5-1 combines with J gene TRBJ2-3; 7 positions match TRBD2. This CDR3 has 15 residues. Germline lookup yields CDR1 SGHRS and CDR2 YFSETQ. The V gene end was trimmed by 4 bases and the J gene end by 2 bases; junction bases not matched to a gene: 7. CDR3 sequence reads: CASSPDAGDTDTQYF. The CDR3 DNA is TGCGCCAGCAGCCCGGATGCGGGGGACACAGATACGCAGTATTTT.

This clonotype was detected only a few times. The chain has TRBV5-1 and TRBJ1-1; D ambiguous. Germline values: CDR1 SGHRS, CDR2 YFSETQ. The CDR3 runs 14 residues. Trimming pared 0 bases from V and 4 bases from J, leaving 10 bases between. The CDR3 spells CASSLVDGGTEAFF. Here the CDR3 DNA reads TGCGCCAGCAGCTTGGTTGACGGAGGCACTGAAGCTTTCTTT. The full variable domain, completed using reference TRBV5-1 and TRBJ1-1, is KAGVTQTPRYLIKTRGQQVTLSCSPISGHRSVSWYQQTPGQGLQFLFEYFSETQRNKGNFPGRFSGRQFSNSRSEMNVSTLELGDSALYLCASSLVDGGTEAFFGQGTRLTVV.